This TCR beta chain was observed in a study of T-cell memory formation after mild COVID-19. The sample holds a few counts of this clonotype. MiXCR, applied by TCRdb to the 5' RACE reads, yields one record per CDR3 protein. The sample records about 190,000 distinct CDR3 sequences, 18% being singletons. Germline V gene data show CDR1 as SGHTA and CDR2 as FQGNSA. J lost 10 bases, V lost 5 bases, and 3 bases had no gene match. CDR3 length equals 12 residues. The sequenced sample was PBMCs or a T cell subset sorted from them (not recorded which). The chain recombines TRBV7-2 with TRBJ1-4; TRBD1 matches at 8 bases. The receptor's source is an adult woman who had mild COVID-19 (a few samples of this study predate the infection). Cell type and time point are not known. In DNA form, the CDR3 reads TGTGCCAGCAGCGTCGGGACAGGAAAACTGTTTTTT. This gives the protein CASSVGTGKLFF. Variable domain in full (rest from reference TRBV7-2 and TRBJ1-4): GAGVSQSPSNKVTEKGKDVELRCDPISGHTALYWYRQSLGQGLEFLIYFQGNSAPDKSGLPSDRFSAERTGGSVSTLTIQRTQQEDSAVYLCASSVGTGKLFFGSGTQLSVL.